These T cell receptor beta chains were read from a single sample in a study of glioma-infiltrating T cells after dendritic cell vaccination. TCRdb's copy holds only in-frame clones and misses some; the assay was immunoSEQ multiplex PCR. The sample consists of around 96,000 clones, roughly three quarters of them appearing once. The sequenced sample was blood, obtained before dendritic cell vaccination. The receptors stem from a human donor with glioblastoma. CDR3s include the opening cysteine and the closing phenylalanine or tryptophan. The order of the fields is D gene, V gene, clone size, J gene, CDR3 DNA, CDR3 protein. The D gene is left open where the match is weak. A clone size is listed for some rows: how often the clone was seen (once, few, many), or a class if it is expanded.

NA	TRBV29-1	few	TRBJ2-3	TGCAGCGTTGAGAGGGTTACAGATACGCAGTATTTT	CSVERVTDTQYF
NA	TRBV19	NA	TRBJ2-6	TGTGCCAGTAGTATAGGGCAGGCTGGGGCCAACGTCCTGACTTTC	CASSIGQAGANVLTF
NA	TRBV5-1	NA	TRBJ2-7	TGCGCCAGCAGCGGGACAAACTCCTACGAGCAGTACTTC	CASSGTNSYEQYF
TRBD1	TRBV19	NA	TRBJ1-2	TGTGCCAGTACAACAGGGGGCAGACATGGCTACACCTTC	CASTTGGRHGYTF
TRBD2	TRBV9	NA	TRBJ2-3	TGTGCCAGCAGCGTATCAGCGGGGGTGACCGATACGCAGTATTTT	CASSVSAGVTDTQYF
NA	TRBV5-1	few	TRBJ2-3	TGCGCCAGCAGGTCCATGCCAGGGAATACGCAGTATTTT	CASRSMPGNTQYF
NA	TRBV5-1	NA	TRBJ1-2	TGCGCCAGCAGCCCTGGGACTAGGAACTATGGCTACACCTTC	CASSPGTRNYGYTF
NA	TRBV2	NA	TRBJ2-7	TGTGCCAGCGGGACTGTATACGAGCAGTACTTC	CASGTVYEQYF
NA	TRBV6-5	NA	TRBJ1-6	TGTGCCAGCAGTTACATCGGTGGGAGGAACTCACCCCTCCACTTT	CASSYIGGRNSPLHF
TRBD2	TRBV28	NA	TRBJ2-1	TGTGCCAGCAGTTTTTGGCTAGCGGCCAATGAGCAGTTCTTC	CASSFWLAANEQFF
NA	TRBV28	NA	TRBJ2-4	TGTGCCATCAACCGCCAGGGCAAAAACATTCAGTACTTC	CAINRQGKNIQYF
NA	TRBV30	NA	TRBJ1-1	TGTGCCTGGAGCTTTGGCGGAGACACTGAAGCTTTCTTT	CAWSFGGDTEAFF
NA	TRBV6-5	few	TRBJ1-2	TGTGCCAGCAGTTCGGAGCGGCATAACACCTTC	CASSSERHNTF
TRBD1	TRBV11-2	NA	TRBJ1-2	TGTGCCAGTGCAACAGGGGGCACTAACTATGGCTACACCTTC	CASATGGTNYGYTF
NA	TRBV6-1	NA	TRBJ2-5	TGTGCCAGCAGTGAGGGGCAGTTCCAAGAGACCCAGTACTTC	CASSEGQFQETQYF
NA	TRBV7-9	NA	TRBJ1-2	TGTGCCAGCAGCTCAGGGATCCTCTATGGCTACACCTTC	CASSSGILYGYTF
NA	TRBV6-1	NA	TRBJ1-1	TGTGCCAGCAGTGACCCTAGGACAGCGAACACTGAAGCTTTCTTT	CASSDPRTANTEAFF
TRBD1	TRBV19	NA	TRBJ1-2	TGTGCCAGTAGTACTGAACAACCGGGACAGGGGGCGTCAAACTATGGCTACACCTTC	CASSTEQPGQGASNYGYTF
TRBD1	TRBV18	NA	TRBJ1-3	TGTGCCAGCTCAACACAGGGGCAGTCTGGAAACACCATATATTTT	CASSTQGQSGNTIYF
TRBD1	TRBV10-1	NA	TRBJ2-7	TGCGCCAGCAGTCCCGACAGGGGGCTGTACTACGAGCAGTACTTC	CASSPDRGLYYEQYF
TRBD2	TRBV7-3	NA	TRBJ2-5	TGTGCCAGCAGCCCGGGGACTAGCGGCCAAGAGACCCAGTACTTC	CASSPGTSGQETQYF
TRBD2	TRBV5-1	NA	TRBJ2-1	TGCGCCAGCAGCTTGAGGGGCGGACTAGCGGGAGTATTAGCCTACAATGAGCAGTTCTTC	CASSLRGGLAGVLAYNEQFF
NA	TRBV28	NA	TRBJ2-3	TGTGCCAGCGGAATAGTGCTCGGCAGGGGATGGGATACGCAGTATTTT	CASGIVLGRGWDTQYF
TRBD1	TRBV5-1	NA	TRBJ1-3	TGCGCCAGCAGCCCGACAGGGAGCTCTGGAAACACCATATATTTT	CASSPTGSSGNTIYF
NA	TRBV27	NA	TRBJ2-4	TGTGCCAGCAGTTCCCGAAACATTCAGTACTTC	CASSSRNIQYF
NA	TRBV28	few	TRBJ1-1	TGTGCCAGCGCCAGAGGGAGGCACACTGAAGCTTTCTTT	CASARGRHTEAFF
NA	TRBV29-1	NA	TRBJ1-2	TGCAGCGGTGGGGAGGGGTACGGCTACACCTTC	CSGGEGYGYTF
NA	TRBV30	NA	TRBJ2-7	TGTGCCTGGAGTGTTCGCGGCGAGCAGTACTTC	CAWSVRGEQYF
TRBD1	TRBV23-1	NA	TRBJ1-6	TGCGCCAGCAGTCACGGGACAGCCCGAGAGCCAGGACAGAAAAATAATTCACCCCTCCACTTT	CASSHGTAREPGQKNNSPLHF
TRBD2	TRBV4-2	NA	TRBJ2-1	TGTGCCAGCAGCCAGACCGGGACTAGCGGGGGGTTGGGGCAGTTCTTC	CASSQTGTSGGLGQFF
NA	TRBV2	NA	TRBJ1-1	TGTGCCAGCAGGGAGGCTACGGGTATGAACACTGAAGCTTTCTTT	CASREATGMNTEAFF
TRBD1	TRBV14	NA	TRBJ1-2	TGTGCCAGCAGCCTCAAACAGGGGTGGAACTATGGCTACACCTTC	CASSLKQGWNYGYTF
NA	TRBV28	NA	TRBJ1-1	TGTGCCAGCAGACTAAACACTGAAGCTTTCTTT	CASRLNTEAFF
NA	TRBV30	NA	TRBJ1-4	TGTGCCTGGAGTGCCAAACAGGCCCCAACTAATGAAAAACTGTTTTTT	CAWSAKQAPTNEKLFF
TRBD2	TRBV6-1	NA	TRBJ2-7	TGTGCCAGCAGTGAAAGGACTAGCGGGAGAAGAGAGCAGTACTTC	CASSERTSGRREQYF
NA	TRBV6-5	NA	TRBJ1-3	TGTGCCAGTTCAGGGATTTCTGGAAACACCATATATTTT	CASSGISGNTIYF
TRBD1	TRBV19	NA	TRBJ2-5	TGTGCCAGTAGTTCATCATTGGACAGGGGCCGGGAGACCCAGTACTTC	CASSSSLDRGRETQYF